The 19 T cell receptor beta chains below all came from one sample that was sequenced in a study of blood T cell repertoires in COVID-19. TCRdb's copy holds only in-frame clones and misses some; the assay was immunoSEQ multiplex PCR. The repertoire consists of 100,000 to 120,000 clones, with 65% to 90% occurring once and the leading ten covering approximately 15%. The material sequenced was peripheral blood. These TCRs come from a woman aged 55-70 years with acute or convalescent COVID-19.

In nucleotides, the CDR3 is TGTGCCAGCAGCCAGGGACAGGGCTCCACAGATACGCAGTATTTT. This translates into CASSQGQGSTDTQYF. The rearrangement uses TRBV14 and TRBJ2-3; 9 bases map to TRBD1. V shed 3 bases, J shed 2 bases, and the junction held 3 bases outside the gene matches. The CDR3 has 15 amino acids. Germline V gene lookup returns CDR1 SGHDN and CDR2 FVKESK.

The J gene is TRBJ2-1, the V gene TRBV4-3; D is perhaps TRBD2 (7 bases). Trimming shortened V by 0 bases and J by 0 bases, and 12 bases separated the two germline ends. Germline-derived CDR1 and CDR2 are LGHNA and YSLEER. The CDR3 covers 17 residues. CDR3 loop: CASSQEGGASSYNEQFF. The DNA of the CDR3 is TGCGCCAGCAGCCAAGAGGGGGGGGCGAGCTCCTACAATGAGCAGTTCTTC.

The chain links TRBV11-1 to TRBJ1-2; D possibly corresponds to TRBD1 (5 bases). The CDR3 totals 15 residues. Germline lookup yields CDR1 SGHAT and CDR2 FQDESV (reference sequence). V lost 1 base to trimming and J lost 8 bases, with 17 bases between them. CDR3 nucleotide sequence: TGTGCCAGCAGCTTAGACCCGGGACGGACTAGCGGCTACACCTTC. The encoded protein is CASSLDPGRTSGYTF. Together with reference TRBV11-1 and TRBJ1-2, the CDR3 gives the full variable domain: EAEVAQSPRYKITEKSQAVAFWCDPISGHATLYWYRQILGQGPELLVQFQDESVVDDSQLPKDRFSAERLKGVDSTLKIQPAELGDSAMYLCASSLDPGRTSGYTFGSGTRLTVV.

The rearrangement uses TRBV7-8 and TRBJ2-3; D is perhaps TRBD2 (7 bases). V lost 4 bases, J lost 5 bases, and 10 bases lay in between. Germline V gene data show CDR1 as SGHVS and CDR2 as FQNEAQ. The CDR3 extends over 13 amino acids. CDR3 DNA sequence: TGTGCCAGCAGCTCGAGGGGGGGAGATACGCAGTATTTT. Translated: CASSSRGGDTQYF.

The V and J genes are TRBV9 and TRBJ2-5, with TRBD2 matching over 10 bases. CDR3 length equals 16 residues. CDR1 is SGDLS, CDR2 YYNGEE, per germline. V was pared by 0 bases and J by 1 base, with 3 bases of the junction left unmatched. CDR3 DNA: TGTGCCAGCAGCGTAGGGCTAGCGGGGGCCCAAGAGACCCAGTACTTC. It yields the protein CASSVGLAGAQETQYF.

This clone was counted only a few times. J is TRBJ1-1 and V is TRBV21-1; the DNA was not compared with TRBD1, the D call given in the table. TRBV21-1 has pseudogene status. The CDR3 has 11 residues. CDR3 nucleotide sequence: TGTGCCAGCAGCAAATCATCCGAAGCTTTCTTT. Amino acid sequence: CASSKSSEAFF.

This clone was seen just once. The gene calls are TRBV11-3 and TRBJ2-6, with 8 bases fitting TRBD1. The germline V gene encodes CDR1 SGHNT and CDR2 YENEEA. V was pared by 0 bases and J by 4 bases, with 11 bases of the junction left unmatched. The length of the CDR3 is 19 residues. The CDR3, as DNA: TGTGCCAGCAGCTTAGACCGGGACAGGACTTTTCTCGGGGCCAACGTCCTGACTTTC. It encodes CASSLDRDRTFLGANVLTF.

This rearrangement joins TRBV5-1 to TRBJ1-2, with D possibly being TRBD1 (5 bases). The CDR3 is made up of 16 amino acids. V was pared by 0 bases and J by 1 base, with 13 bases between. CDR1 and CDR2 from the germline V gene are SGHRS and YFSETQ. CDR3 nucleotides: TGCGCCAGCAGCTTGGTTGGAGGGGAGCTTAACTATGGCTACACCTTC. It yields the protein CASSLVGGELNYGYTF.

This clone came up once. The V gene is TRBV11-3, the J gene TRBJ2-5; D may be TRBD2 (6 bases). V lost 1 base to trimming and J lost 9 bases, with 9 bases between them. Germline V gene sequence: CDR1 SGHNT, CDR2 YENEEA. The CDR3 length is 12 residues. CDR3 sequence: CASSLVGGPQYF. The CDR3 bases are TGTGCCAGCAGCTTAGTGGGGGGACCCCAGTACTTC.

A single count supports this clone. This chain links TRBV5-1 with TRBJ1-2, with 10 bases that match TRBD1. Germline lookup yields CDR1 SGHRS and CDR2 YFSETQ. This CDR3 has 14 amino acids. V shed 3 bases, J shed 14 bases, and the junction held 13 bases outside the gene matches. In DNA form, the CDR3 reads TGCGCCAGCAGCTCCTCGACAGGGGGCAGCCTTTGGACCTTC. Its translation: CASSSSTGGSLWTF.

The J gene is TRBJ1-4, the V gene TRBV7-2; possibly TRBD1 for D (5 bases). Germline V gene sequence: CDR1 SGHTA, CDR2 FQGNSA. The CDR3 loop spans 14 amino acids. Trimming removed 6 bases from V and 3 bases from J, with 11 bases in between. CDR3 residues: CASSHDRPNEKLFF. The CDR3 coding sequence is TGTGCCAGCAGTCACGACAGACCTAATGAAAAACTGTTTTTT.

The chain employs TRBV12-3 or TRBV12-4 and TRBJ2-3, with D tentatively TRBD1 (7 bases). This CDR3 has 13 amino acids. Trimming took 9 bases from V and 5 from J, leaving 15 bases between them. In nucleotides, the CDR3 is TGTGCCAGTATCGCAGGGGGGAAAGATACGCAGTATTTT. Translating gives CASIAGGKDTQYF.

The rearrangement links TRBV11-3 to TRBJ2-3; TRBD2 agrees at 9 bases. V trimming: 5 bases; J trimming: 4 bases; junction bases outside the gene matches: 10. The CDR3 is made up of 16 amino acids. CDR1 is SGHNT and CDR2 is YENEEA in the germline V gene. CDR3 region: CASSRPAGGSADTQYF. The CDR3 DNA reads TGTGCCAGCAGCCGCCCAGCGGGGGGTTCGGCAGATACGCAGTATTTT.

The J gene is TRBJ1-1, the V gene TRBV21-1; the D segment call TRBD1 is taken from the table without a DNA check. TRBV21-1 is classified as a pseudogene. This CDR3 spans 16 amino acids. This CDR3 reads CASSNRIITGDTEAFF. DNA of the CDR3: TGTGCCAGCAGCAACCGGATTATAACAGGAGACACTGAAGCTTTCTTT.

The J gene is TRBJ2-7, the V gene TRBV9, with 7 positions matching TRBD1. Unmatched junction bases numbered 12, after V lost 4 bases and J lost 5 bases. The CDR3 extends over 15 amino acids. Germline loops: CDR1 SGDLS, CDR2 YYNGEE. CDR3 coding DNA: TGTGCCAGCAGCACGTGGGACAGTTTGACGCACGAGCAGTACTTC. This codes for CASSTWDSLTHEQYF.

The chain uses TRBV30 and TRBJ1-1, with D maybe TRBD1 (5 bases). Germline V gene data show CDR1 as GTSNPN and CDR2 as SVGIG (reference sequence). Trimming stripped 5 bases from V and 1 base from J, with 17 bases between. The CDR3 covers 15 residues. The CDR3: CAWSTLGLGNTEAFF. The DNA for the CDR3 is TGTGCCTGGTCCACACTGGGGCTCGGGAACACTGAAGCTTTCTTT.

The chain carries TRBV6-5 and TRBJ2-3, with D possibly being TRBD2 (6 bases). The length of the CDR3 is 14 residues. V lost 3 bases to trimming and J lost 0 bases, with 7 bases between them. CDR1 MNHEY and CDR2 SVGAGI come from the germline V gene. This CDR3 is CASSYTSSTDTQYF. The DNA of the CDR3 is TGTGCCAGCAGTTATACTAGCAGCACAGATACGCAGTATTTT.

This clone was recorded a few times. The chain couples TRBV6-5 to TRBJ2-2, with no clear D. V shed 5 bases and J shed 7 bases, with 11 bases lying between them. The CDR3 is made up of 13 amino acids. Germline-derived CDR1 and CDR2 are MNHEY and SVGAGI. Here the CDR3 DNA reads TGTGCCAGCAGTCCCAGACTGGTCGGGGAGCTGTTTTTT. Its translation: CASSPRLVGELFF.

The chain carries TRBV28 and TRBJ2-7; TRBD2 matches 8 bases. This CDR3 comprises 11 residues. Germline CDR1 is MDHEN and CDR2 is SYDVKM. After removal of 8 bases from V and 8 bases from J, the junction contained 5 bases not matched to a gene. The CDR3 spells CASHKRGKQYF. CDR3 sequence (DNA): TGTGCCAGCCACAAGCGGGGGAAGCAGTACTTC.